This is a list of T cell receptor beta chains from one sample in a study of Ad26.COV2.S vaccination and SARS-CoV-2 variants. Only in-frame clones appear in the TCRdb table, and some are missing; sequencing was by immunoSEQ multiplex PCR. This repertoire shows about 460,000 clones, 80% to 90% found once; its top ten account for 1.5% to 2%. Source: peripheral blood, taken in a trial of Ad26.COV2.S vaccine versus placebo. Receptors originate from a person between 18 and 60 years old who received the Ad26.COV2.S COVID-19 vaccine or a placebo. The CDR3 runs from the conserved cysteine through the conserved F or W. D genes are given only for firm matches. Clone sizes are given selectively: once, few, many, or a class where the clone is expanded.

TRBJ1-5 TRBV5-8 . few TGTGCCAGCAGCTCAGGTTTATTCCAGGGATATAGCAATCAGCCCCAGCATTTT CASSSGLFQGYSNQPQHF
TRBJ1-5 TRBV19 . . TGTGCCAGTAGTTGGGCCGGTATAGGGATCGGCGAGCCCCAGCATTTT CASSWAGIGIGEPQHF
TRBJ1-1 TRBV4-2 . . TGTGCCAGCAGCCTCAATCCGCGGTTGAACACTGAAGCTTTCTTT CASSLNPRLNTEAFF
TRBJ1-6 TRBV28 . . TGTGCCAGCAGCGGGGGGAATTCACCCCTCCACTTT CASSGGNSPLHF
TRBJ2-1 TRBV7-8 . once TGTGCCAGCAGCGCAGGCCCGGGAAAGCCATCCTACAATGAGCAGTTCTTC CASSAGPGKPSYNEQFF
TRBJ2-7 TRBV19 TRBD1 . TGTGCCAGTAGTTCCCCCGGGACAGGGAAGTACGAGCAGTACTTC CASSSPGTGKYEQYF
TRBJ2-5 TRBV5-1 . . TGCGCCAGCAGCCCAAGACAGCAAGAGACCCAGTACTTC CASSPRQQETQYF
TRBJ2-2 TRBV7-2 . . TGTGCCAGCAGCCGCGAGGGGGGATGGTACACCGGGGAGCTGTTTTTT CASSREGGWYTGELFF
TRBJ2-7 TRBV2 . . TGTGCCAGCAGTGGGACCTACGAGCAGTACTTC CASSGTYEQYF
TRBJ2-7 TRBV5-1 . . TGCGCCAGCAGCTCAGGCCTGTCCCTCTCCTACGAGCAGTACTTC CASSSGLSLSYEQYF
TRBJ2-7 TRBV28 TRBD2 . TGTGCCAGCAGTGAACGGGAGGGGAGAGTTTGGGGAGAGCAGTACTTC CASSEREGRVWGEQYF
TRBJ2-1 TRBV2 . . TGTGCCAGCAGTGAAATCTTGGCTAGTTTGGGTGAGCAGTTCTTC CASSEILASLGEQFF
TRBJ1-2 TRBV7-2 . . TGTGCCAGCAGCTTAGGTCCAGGGACCTATGGCTACACCTTC CASSLGPGTYGYTF
TRBJ1-2 TRBV27 TRBD1 . TGTGCCAGCAGTTCCCGGGACAGACTTAACTATGGCTACACCTTC CASSSRDRLNYGYTF
TRBJ1-2 TRBV2 . . TGTGCCAGCAGTGAAGGGGTAGGGCTAAACTATGGCTACACCTTC CASSEGVGLNYGYTF
TRBJ2-7 TRBV27 . . TGTGCCAGCCGGGGACCTGGCGAGCAGTACTTC CASRGPGEQYF
TRBJ2-1 TRBV9 TRBD2 . TGTGCCAGCAGCGTTAGCGGGACCTCCTACAATGAGCAGTTCTTC CASSVSGTSYNEQFF
TRBJ1-4 TRBV7-9 . . TGTGCCAGCAGCCCGTCTGGTTCGACTAATGAAAAACTGTTTTTT CASSPSGSTNEKLFF
TRBJ2-1 TRBV7-8 . few TGTGCCAGCAGCCCACAGGGTTTCGAATACAATGAGCAGTTCTTC CASSPQGFEYNEQFF
TRBJ2-1 TRBV30 TRBD1 once TGTGCCTCAGGACAGGGACACAATGAGCAGTTCTTC CASGQGHNEQFF
TRBJ1-2 TRBV18 . . TGTGCCAGCTCACCGGTCGAGCAGGGACCTTATGGCTACACCTTC CASSPVEQGPYGYTF
TRBJ1-1 TRBV19 . . TGTGCCAGTAACTCTGGACAGATCATGAACACTGAAGCTTTCTTT CASNSGQIMNTEAFF
TRBJ1-4 TRBV9 . . TGTGCCAGCAGCCCCAGTCCAGGTGAAAAACTGTTTTTT CASSPSPGEKLFF
TRBJ1-4 TRBV7-9 . . TGTGCCAGCAGCTTAGACAATGAAAAACTGTTTTTT CASSLDNEKLFF
TRBJ2-5 TRBV10-3 . . TGTGCCATCAGTGACGTTGCAGCGGGAAGGGGGGAGACCCAGTACTTC CAISDVAAGRGETQYF
TRBJ2-3 TRBV20-1 . . TGCAGTGCTAATGAGGGCAGGGCAGATACGCAGTATTTT CSANEGRADTQYF
TRBJ1-5 TRBV30 . . TGTGCCTGGAGTGGGACAGTCAATCAGCCCCAGCATTTT CAWSGTVNQPQHF
TRBJ1-1 TRBV18 . . TGTGCCAGCTCACCCCTACCAAACACTGAAGCTTTCTTT CASSPLPNTEAFF
TRBJ1-1 TRBV18 . . TGTGCCAGCTCTCAAACTCGTCTACAGGGCCCGGAGGCTTTCTTT CASSQTRLQGPEAFF
TRBJ2-7 TRBV6-6 TRBD1 once TGTGCCAGCAGTGCGCATACAGGGGGCGGCGAGCAGTACTTC CASSAHTGGGEQYF
TRBJ2-7 TRBV6-5 TRBD1 . TGTGCCAGCACCATCAGGGGGCACCGCCCGGAGCAGTACTTC CASTIRGHRPEQYF